Listed below are T cell receptor beta chains from one sample, sequenced in a study of blood T cell repertoires in COVID-19. Clones were read by immunoSEQ multiplex PCR, and TCRdb kept only the in-frame ones, dropping some. Among tens of thousands of clones listed, about 82% were seen once. The sample comprised peripheral blood. The receptors originated from an older man with active COVID-19. The CDR3 runs from the conserved cysteine through the conserved F or W. A D gene is named only where the DNA matches it firmly. Expanded clones are given a class, and other clones once, few, many or no size at all.

cdr3_nt: TGTGCCAGCAGGGACAGGGAGGGCTATGGCTACACCTTC; cdr3_aa: CASRDREGYGYTF; d_call: TRBD1; j_call: TRBJ1-2; v_call: TRBV25-1; clone_size: -
cdr3_nt: TGTGCCAGCGCACAGGGGTTTGGAAACACCATATATTTT; cdr3_aa: CASAQGFGNTIYF; d_call: TRBD1; j_call: TRBJ1-3; v_call: TRBV18; clone_size: -
cdr3_nt: TGTGCCAGCAATCCCCTAAGCGGGACAGGGTCTGGAAACACCATATATTTT; cdr3_aa: CASNPLSGTGSGNTIYF; d_call: TRBD1; j_call: TRBJ1-3; v_call: TRBV2; clone_size: -
cdr3_nt: TGCGCCAGCAGCCAAGATAGCAGGGGGCGGAACGAGCAGTACTTC; cdr3_aa: CASSQDSRGRNEQYF; d_call: TRBD1; j_call: TRBJ2-7; v_call: TRBV4-3; clone_size: -
cdr3_nt: TGTGCCAGCAGTTCCAGGAGGGAGACCCAGTACTTC; cdr3_aa: CASSSRRETQYF; d_call: -; j_call: TRBJ2-5; v_call: TRBV6-5; clone_size: once
cdr3_nt: TGTGCCAGCAGCGTACGGGGTTCGGGGGCCAACGTCCTGACTTTC; cdr3_aa: CASSVRGSGANVLTF; d_call: -; j_call: TRBJ2-6; v_call: TRBV9; clone_size: -
cdr3_nt: TGTGCCAGCAGCCCAGGGTGGCAGGCAACGAGCACAGATACGCAGTATTTT; cdr3_aa: CASSPGWQATSTDTQYF; d_call: -; j_call: TRBJ2-3; v_call: TRBV11-3; clone_size: -
cdr3_nt: TGTGCCAGCAGCGGGACAGGGTCGAACACCGGGGAGCTGTTTTTT; cdr3_aa: CASSGTGSNTGELFF; d_call: TRBD1; j_call: TRBJ2-2; v_call: TRBV7-3; clone_size: -
cdr3_nt: TGTGCCAGCAGTCCGGGTGGTCAGGGCAAGAACACCGGGGAGCTGTTTTTT; cdr3_aa: CASSPGGQGKNTGELFF; d_call: -; j_call: TRBJ2-2; v_call: TRBV6-2/TRBV6-3; clone_size: -
cdr3_nt: TGCGCCAGCAGCCAAGGGGCAGCCCAGGGGACCCAGTACTTC; cdr3_aa: CASSQGAAQGTQYF; d_call: -; j_call: TRBJ2-5; v_call: TRBV4-3; clone_size: -
cdr3_nt: TGTGCCAGCAGGCAGACAGGGGACTCTATCTCACCCCTCCACTTT; cdr3_aa: CASRQTGDSISPLHF; d_call: TRBD1; j_call: TRBJ1-6; v_call: TRBV7-2; clone_size: -
cdr3_nt: TGTGCCAGTATAGGAGGTGGGACAGGGATGGACACTGAAGCTTTCTTT; cdr3_aa: CASIGGGTGMDTEAFF; d_call: TRBD1; j_call: TRBJ1-1; v_call: TRBV19; clone_size: -
cdr3_nt: TGTGCCAGCAGCTTGGGAATGACAGGGGCAGGCGGCTACACCTTC; cdr3_aa: CASSLGMTGAGGYTF; d_call: TRBD1; j_call: TRBJ1-2; v_call: TRBV5-4; clone_size: -
cdr3_nt: TGCGCCAGCAGCCCCCCGGGGAGGGGTACCTATGGCTACACCTTC; cdr3_aa: CASSPPGRGTYGYTF; d_call: -; j_call: TRBJ1-2; v_call: TRBV4-1; clone_size: -
cdr3_nt: TGCGCCAGCAGCCTAAACAGGGTGGACACTGAAGCTTTCTTT; cdr3_aa: CASSLNRVDTEAFF; d_call: -; j_call: TRBJ1-1; v_call: TRBV5-1; clone_size: -
cdr3_nt: TGTGCCAGCAGATGGACCCCGGATTTGGGGGCGGAACTGTTTTTT; cdr3_aa: CASRWTPDLGAELFF; d_call: -; j_call: TRBJ1-4; v_call: TRBV7-2; clone_size: -
cdr3_nt: TGTGCCAGCTCACCAGAGGGGGCCTATGGAAACACCATATATTTT; cdr3_aa: CASSPEGAYGNTIYF; d_call: TRBD1; j_call: TRBJ1-3; v_call: TRBV18; clone_size: -
cdr3_nt: TGTGCCAGCAGCCCCCGGACTAGCGGGGGGAATACGCAGTATTTT; cdr3_aa: CASSPRTSGGNTQYF; d_call: TRBD2; j_call: TRBJ2-3; v_call: TRBV5-4; clone_size: -
cdr3_nt: TGTGCCAGCAGCCAAGCCCCGACAGGGAACGCTGGAAACACCATATATTTT; cdr3_aa: CASSQAPTGNAGNTIYF; d_call: TRBD1; j_call: TRBJ1-3; v_call: TRBV5-5; clone_size: -
cdr3_nt: TGTGCCAGCAGTGAGACTAGCTACAATGAGCAGTTCTTC; cdr3_aa: CASSETSYNEQFF; d_call: -; j_call: TRBJ2-1; v_call: TRBV6-2/TRBV6-3; clone_size: -
cdr3_nt: TGTGCCAGCAGTCGCAGACAAGGACGGAGGGACGAGACCCAGTACTTC; cdr3_aa: CASSRRQGRRDETQYF; d_call: -; j_call: TRBJ2-5; v_call: TRBV27; clone_size: -
cdr3_nt: TGCAGCGTTCGGAGGAACACTGAAGCTTTCTTT; cdr3_aa: CSVRRNTEAFF; d_call: -; j_call: TRBJ1-1; v_call: TRBV29-1; clone_size: -
cdr3_nt: TGTGCCACCAGCAGACAGGACAGGGGCACGGAAAAACTGTTTTTT; cdr3_aa: CATSRQDRGTEKLFF; d_call: TRBD1; j_call: TRBJ1-4; v_call: TRBV15; clone_size: -
cdr3_nt: TGTGCCAGCAGCTTAGATTGGGCCGACGAGCAGTACTTC; cdr3_aa: CASSLDWADEQYF; d_call: -; j_call: TRBJ2-7; v_call: TRBV11-3; clone_size: -
cdr3_nt: TGTGCCAGCAGTTCCCGACAGGGGGCGCCTGGCTACACCTTC; cdr3_aa: CASSSRQGAPGYTF; d_call: TRBD1; j_call: TRBJ1-2; v_call: TRBV27; clone_size: once
cdr3_nt: TGTGCCAGCTCACGACAGGGGGCGGGTGAGCAGTACTTC; cdr3_aa: CASSRQGAGEQYF; d_call: TRBD1; j_call: TRBJ2-7; v_call: TRBV18; clone_size: -
cdr3_nt: TGTGCCAGCAAGGGAGAGCGGGGGGGCTCAGATACGCAGTATTTT; cdr3_aa: CASKGERGGSDTQYF; d_call: TRBD2; j_call: TRBJ2-3; v_call: TRBV2; clone_size: -
cdr3_nt: TGTGCCAGCAGTACGGGGGGCGGTCAGCCCCAGCATTTT; cdr3_aa: CASSTGGGQPQHF; d_call: -; j_call: TRBJ1-5; v_call: TRBV6-5; clone_size: -
cdr3_nt: TGTGCCAGCAGTTTGGCGGCTGGGACAGGGCTAACCGGGGAGCTGTTTTTT; cdr3_aa: CASSLAAGTGLTGELFF; d_call: TRBD1; j_call: TRBJ2-2; v_call: TRBV27; clone_size: few
cdr3_nt: TGTGCCAGCAGCTTAGATCTCTCGGCGAACACCGGGGAGCTGTTTTTT; cdr3_aa: CASSLDLSANTGELFF; d_call: -; j_call: TRBJ2-2; v_call: TRBV11-2; clone_size: -
cdr3_nt: TGTGCCAGCAGCTTGGACAGGGAAGGAATCTATGGCTACACCTTC; cdr3_aa: CASSLDREGIYGYTF; d_call: -; j_call: TRBJ1-2; v_call: TRBV5-5; clone_size: -
cdr3_nt: TGTGCCTGGAGTGTTTCGACAGGGGGGCAGCCCCAGCATTTT; cdr3_aa: CAWSVSTGGQPQHF; d_call: TRBD1; j_call: TRBJ1-5; v_call: TRBV30; clone_size: -
cdr3_nt: TGTGCCAACCTGGGCACCCGCCCGGCGGGAAGGGACAATCAGCCCCAGCATTTT; cdr3_aa: CANLGTRPAGRDNQPQHF; d_call: -; j_call: TRBJ1-5; v_call: TRBV27; clone_size: -
cdr3_nt: TGTGCCACCAGTGATTCCAGAGACAGGGCCCTGGGTTCGAAGAGTGAAAAACTGTTTTTT; cdr3_aa: CATSDSRDRALGSKSEKLFF; d_call: TRBD1; j_call: TRBJ1-4; v_call: TRBV24-1; clone_size: -
cdr3_nt: TGTGCCAGCAGTTACTGGCAGGGTCCCTACGACACCGGGGAGCTGTTTTTT; cdr3_aa: CASSYWQGPYDTGELFF; d_call: -; j_call: TRBJ2-2; v_call: TRBV6-2/TRBV6-3; clone_size: -
cdr3_nt: TGTGCCAGCAGCGTAGGTGGGGGGACTTCAGGGGCCAACGTCCTGACTTTC; cdr3_aa: CASSVGGGTSGANVLTF; d_call: -; j_call: TRBJ2-6; v_call: TRBV9; clone_size: -
cdr3_nt: TGTGCCAGCAGCCAAGTTGCCTTGAGTCCTGGAAACACCATATATTTT; cdr3_aa: CASSQVALSPGNTIYF; d_call: -; j_call: TRBJ1-3; v_call: TRBV3-1/TRBV3-2; clone_size: -
cdr3_nt: TGTGCCTGGACCTCGGGGGGAAGCGAAAATTCACCCCTCCACTTT; cdr3_aa: CAWTSGGSENSPLHF; d_call: -; j_call: TRBJ1-6; v_call: TRBV30; clone_size: -
cdr3_nt: TGTGCCAGCAGTCTGTCAGTAAAGGAGCAGTTCTTC; cdr3_aa: CASSLSVKEQFF; d_call: -; j_call: TRBJ2-1; v_call: TRBV6-2/TRBV6-3; clone_size: -
cdr3_nt: TGTGCCACCAGTGTGACGGGGGGCGGGATAGATACGCAGTATTTT; cdr3_aa: CATSVTGGGIDTQYF; d_call: -; j_call: TRBJ2-3; v_call: TRBV24-1; clone_size: -
cdr3_nt: TGTGCCAGTAGTACCGGGACAGGGTACACAGATACGCAGTATTTT; cdr3_aa: CASSTGTGYTDTQYF; d_call: TRBD1; j_call: TRBJ2-3; v_call: TRBV19; clone_size: once
cdr3_nt: TGTGCCAGCAGCCAATCGACACCCCGATACAATGAGCAGTTCTTC; cdr3_aa: CASSQSTPRYNEQFF; d_call: -; j_call: TRBJ2-1; v_call: TRBV16; clone_size: -
cdr3_nt: TGTGCCAGCAGCCCCCGGGGGGAACAGCCCCAGCATTTT; cdr3_aa: CASSPRGEQPQHF; d_call: -; j_call: TRBJ1-5; v_call: TRBV6-2/TRBV6-3; clone_size: -
cdr3_nt: TGTGCCAGCAGCTTCCTTAATTCCTACGAGCAGTACTTC; cdr3_aa: CASSFLNSYEQYF; d_call: -; j_call: TRBJ2-7; v_call: TRBV7-8; clone_size: -
cdr3_nt: TGTGCCAGCAGCTCCCAACCAGGGATAGAGCAGTACTTC; cdr3_aa: CASSSQPGIEQYF; d_call: -; j_call: TRBJ2-7; v_call: TRBV7-2; clone_size: -
cdr3_nt: TGTGCCAGCAGCCTAAGGGACAGGGGGCTTACCGGGGAGCTGTTTTTT; cdr3_aa: CASSLRDRGLTGELFF; d_call: TRBD1; j_call: TRBJ2-2; v_call: TRBV7-8; clone_size: few
cdr3_nt: TGTGCCAGCAGCCAAGAAAGGGGGAACACTGAAGCTTTCTTT; cdr3_aa: CASSQERGNTEAFF; d_call: -; j_call: TRBJ1-1; v_call: TRBV4-2; clone_size: -
cdr3_nt: TGCGCCAGCAGCTTGGGTGAAGCGGGGCGGTCCACAGATACGCAGTATTTT; cdr3_aa: CASSLGEAGRSTDTQYF; d_call: TRBD2; j_call: TRBJ2-3; v_call: TRBV5-1; clone_size: -
cdr3_nt: TGTGCCAGCAGGAAAACAGGGACGAACACTGAAGCTTTCTTT; cdr3_aa: CASRKTGTNTEAFF; d_call: -; j_call: TRBJ1-1; v_call: TRBV7-2; clone_size: few
cdr3_nt: TGTGCCAGCGCTCAGGGGGCCAGCTCCTACGAGCAGTACTTC; cdr3_aa: CASAQGASSYEQYF; d_call: TRBD1; j_call: TRBJ2-7; v_call: TRBV6-5; clone_size: -